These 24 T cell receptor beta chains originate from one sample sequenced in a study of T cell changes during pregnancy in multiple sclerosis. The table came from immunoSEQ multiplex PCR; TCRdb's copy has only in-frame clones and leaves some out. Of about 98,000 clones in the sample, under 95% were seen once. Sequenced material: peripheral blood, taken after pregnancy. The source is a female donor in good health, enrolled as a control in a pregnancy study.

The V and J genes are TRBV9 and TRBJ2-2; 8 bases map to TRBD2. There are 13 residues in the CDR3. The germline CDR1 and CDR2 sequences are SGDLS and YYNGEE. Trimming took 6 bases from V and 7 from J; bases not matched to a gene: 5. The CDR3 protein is CASTGGPIGELFF. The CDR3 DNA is TGTGCCAGCACGGGGGGGCCTATCGGGGAGCTGTTTTTT. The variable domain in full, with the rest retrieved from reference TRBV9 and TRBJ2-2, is DSGVTQTPKHLITATGQRVTLRCSPRSGDLSVYWYQQSLDQGLQFLIQYYNGEERAKGNILERFSAQQFPDLHSELNLSSLELGDSALYFCASTGGPIGELFFGEGSRLTVL.

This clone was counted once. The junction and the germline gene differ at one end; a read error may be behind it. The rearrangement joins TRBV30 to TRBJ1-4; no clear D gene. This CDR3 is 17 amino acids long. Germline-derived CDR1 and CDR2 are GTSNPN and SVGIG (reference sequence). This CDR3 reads CAWSSKGQVVTSEKLFF. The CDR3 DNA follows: TGTGCCTGGAGTTCGAAGGGCCAGGTCGTAACTAGTGAAAAACTGTTTTTT.

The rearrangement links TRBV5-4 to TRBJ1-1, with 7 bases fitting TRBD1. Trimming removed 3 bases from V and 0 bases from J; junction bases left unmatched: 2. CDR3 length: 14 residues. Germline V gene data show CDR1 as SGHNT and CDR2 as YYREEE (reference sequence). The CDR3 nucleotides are TGTGCCAGCAGCTCGGGACAGATGAACACTGAAGCTTTCTTT. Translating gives CASSSGQMNTEAFF.

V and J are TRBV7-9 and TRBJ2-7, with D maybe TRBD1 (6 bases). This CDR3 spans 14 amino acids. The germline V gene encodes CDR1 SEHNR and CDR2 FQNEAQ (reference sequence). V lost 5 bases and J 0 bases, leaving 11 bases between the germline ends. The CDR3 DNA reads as TGTGCCAGCAGCGACCGGACAGCCTCCTACGAGCAGTACTTC. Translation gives CASSDRTASYEQYF.

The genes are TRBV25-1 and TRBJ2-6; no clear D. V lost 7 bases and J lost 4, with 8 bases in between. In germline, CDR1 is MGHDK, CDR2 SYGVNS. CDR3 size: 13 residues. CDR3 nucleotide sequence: TGTGCCAGCACCCCCGCGGGGGCCAACGTCCTGACTTTC. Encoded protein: CASTPAGANVLTF.

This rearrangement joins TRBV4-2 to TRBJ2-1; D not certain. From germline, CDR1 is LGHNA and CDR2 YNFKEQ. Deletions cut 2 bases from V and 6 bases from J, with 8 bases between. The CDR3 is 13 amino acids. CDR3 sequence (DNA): TGTGCCAGCAGCCAAAGCTCGTTCAATGAGCAGTTCTTC. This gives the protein CASSQSSFNEQFF.

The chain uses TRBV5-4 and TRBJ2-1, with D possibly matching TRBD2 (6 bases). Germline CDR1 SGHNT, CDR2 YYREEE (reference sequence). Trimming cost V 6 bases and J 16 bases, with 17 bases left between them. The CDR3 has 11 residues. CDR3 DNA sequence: TGTGCCAGCAAGGGGTCGGGAGTAGAATTCTTC. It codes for CASKGSGVEFF.

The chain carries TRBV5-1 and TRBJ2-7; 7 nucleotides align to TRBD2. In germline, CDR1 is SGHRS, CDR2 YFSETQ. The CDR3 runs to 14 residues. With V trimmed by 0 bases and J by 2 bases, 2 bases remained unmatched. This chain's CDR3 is CASSLEAGPYEQYF. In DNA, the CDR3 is TGCGCCAGCAGCTTGGAAGCGGGACCCTACGAGCAGTACTTC.

The CDR3: CASSGAGTSLETQYF. In DNA, the CDR3 is TGTGCCAGCAGCGGGGCCGGGACTAGCCTGGAGACCCAGTACTTC. This rearrangement joins TRBV5-4 to TRBJ2-5, with 9 bases fitting TRBD2. The CDR3 totals 15 residues. The ends lost 4 bases at V and 5 bases at J; junction bases unmatched: 9. Germline CDR1 reads SGHNT; CDR2 reads YYREEE (reference sequence).

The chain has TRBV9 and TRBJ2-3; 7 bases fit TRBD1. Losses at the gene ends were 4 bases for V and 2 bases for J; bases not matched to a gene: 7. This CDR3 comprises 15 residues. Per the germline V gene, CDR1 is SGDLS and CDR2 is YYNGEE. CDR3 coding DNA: TGTGCCAGCAGCATCGGGACAGCGTACACAGATACGCAGTATTTT. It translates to CASSIGTAYTDTQYF.

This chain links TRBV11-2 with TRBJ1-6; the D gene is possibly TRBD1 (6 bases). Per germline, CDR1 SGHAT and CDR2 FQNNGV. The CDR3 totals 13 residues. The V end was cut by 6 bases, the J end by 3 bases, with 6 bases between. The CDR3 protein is CASRTGYNSPLHF. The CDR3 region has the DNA TGTGCCAGCAGGACAGGCTATAATTCACCCCTCCACTTT.

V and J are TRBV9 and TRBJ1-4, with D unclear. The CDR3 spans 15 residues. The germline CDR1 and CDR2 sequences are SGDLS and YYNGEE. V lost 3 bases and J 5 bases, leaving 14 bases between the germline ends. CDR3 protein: CASSGRSGSNEKLFF. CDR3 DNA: TGTGCCAGCAGCGGGAGGAGCGGGTCGAATGAAAAACTGTTTTTT.

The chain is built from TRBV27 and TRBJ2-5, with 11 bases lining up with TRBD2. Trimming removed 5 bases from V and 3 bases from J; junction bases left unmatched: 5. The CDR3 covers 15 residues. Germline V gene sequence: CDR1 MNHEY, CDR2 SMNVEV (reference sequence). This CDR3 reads CASSVTGLAEETQYF. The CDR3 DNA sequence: TGTGCCAGCAGTGTAACGGGACTAGCGGAAGAGACCCAGTACTTC.

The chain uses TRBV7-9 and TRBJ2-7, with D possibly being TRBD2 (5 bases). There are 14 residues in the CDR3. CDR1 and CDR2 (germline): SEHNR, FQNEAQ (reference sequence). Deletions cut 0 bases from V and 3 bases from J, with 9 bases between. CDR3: CASSLAGESYEQYF. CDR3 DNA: TGTGCCAGCAGCTTAGCGGGAGAGAGCTACGAGCAGTACTTC. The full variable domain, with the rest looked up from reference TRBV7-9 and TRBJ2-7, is DTGVSQNPRHKITKRGQNVTFRCDPISEHNRLYWYRQTLGQGPEFLTYFQNEAQLEKSRLLSDRFSAERPKGSFSTLEIQRTEQGDSAMYLCASSLAGESYEQYFGPGTRLTVT.

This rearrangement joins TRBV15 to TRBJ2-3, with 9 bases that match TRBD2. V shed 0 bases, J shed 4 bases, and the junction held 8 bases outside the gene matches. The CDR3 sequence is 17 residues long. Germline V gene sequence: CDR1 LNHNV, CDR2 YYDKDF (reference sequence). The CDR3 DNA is TGTGCCACCAGCAGAGATCCTTTTGGGACTAGCTCAGATACGCAGTATTTT. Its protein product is CATSRDPFGTSSDTQYF.

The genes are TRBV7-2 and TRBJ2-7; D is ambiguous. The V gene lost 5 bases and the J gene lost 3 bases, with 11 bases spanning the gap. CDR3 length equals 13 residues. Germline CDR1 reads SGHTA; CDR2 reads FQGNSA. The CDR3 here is CASSRLSNYEQYF. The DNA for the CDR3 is TGTGCCAGCAGCCGACTGAGCAACTACGAGCAGTACTTC.

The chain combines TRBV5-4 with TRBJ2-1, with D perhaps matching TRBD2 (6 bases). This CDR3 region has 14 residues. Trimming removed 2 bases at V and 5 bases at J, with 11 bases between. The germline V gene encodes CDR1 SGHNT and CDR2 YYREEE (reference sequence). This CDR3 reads CASSLITSNNEQFF. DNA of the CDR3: TGTGCCAGCAGCTTAATCACTAGCAACAATGAGCAGTTCTTC.

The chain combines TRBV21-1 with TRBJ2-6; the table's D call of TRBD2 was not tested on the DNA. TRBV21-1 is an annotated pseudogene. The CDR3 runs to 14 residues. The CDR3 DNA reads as TGTGCCAGCAAGAGTACCACTGGGGCCAACGTCCTGACTTTC. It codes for CASKSTTGANVLTF.

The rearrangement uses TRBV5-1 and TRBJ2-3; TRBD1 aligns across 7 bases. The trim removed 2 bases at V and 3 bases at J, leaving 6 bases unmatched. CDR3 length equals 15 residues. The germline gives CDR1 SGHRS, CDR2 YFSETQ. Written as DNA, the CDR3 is TGCGCCAGCAGCTTTCAGGGCAGGGGGACAGATACGCAGTATTTT. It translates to CASSFQGRGTDTQYF. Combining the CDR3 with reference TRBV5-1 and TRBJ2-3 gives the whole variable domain KAGVTQTPRYLIKTRGQQVTLSCSPISGHRSVSWYQQTPGQGLQFLFEYFSETQRNKGNFPGRFSGRQFSNSRSEMNVSTLELGDSALYLCASSFQGRGTDTQYFGPGTRLTVL.

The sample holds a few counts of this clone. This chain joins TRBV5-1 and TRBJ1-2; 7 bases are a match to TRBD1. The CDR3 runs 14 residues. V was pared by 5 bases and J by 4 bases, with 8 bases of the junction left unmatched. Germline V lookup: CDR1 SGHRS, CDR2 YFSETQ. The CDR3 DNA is TGCGCCAGCAGGGTGGGGACAGCTGCCTATGGCTACACCTTC. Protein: CASRVGTAAYGYTF.

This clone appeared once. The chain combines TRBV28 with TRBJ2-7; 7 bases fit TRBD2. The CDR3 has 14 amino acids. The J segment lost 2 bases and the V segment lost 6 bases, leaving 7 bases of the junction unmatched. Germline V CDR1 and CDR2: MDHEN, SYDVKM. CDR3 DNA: TGTGCCAGCAGCACGACCGGGACTACCTACGAGCAGTACTTC. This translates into CASSTTGTTYEQYF.

The CDR3 DNA reads as TGTGCCAGCAGCCCCCGCACGGGAGATGAGACCCAGTACTTC. Amino acid sequence: CASSPRTGDETQYF. The chain combines TRBV2 with TRBJ2-5; D may be TRBD2 (6 bases). V lost 6 bases to trimming and J lost 5 bases, with 16 bases between them. CDR1 SNHLY and CDR2 FYNNEI come from the germline V gene. CDR3 length: 14 amino acids.

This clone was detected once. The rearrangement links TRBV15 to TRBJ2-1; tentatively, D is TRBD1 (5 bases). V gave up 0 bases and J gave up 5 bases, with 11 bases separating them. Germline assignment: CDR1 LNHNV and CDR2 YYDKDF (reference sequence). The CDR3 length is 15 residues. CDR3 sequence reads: CATSRDRAGNNEQFF. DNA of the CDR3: TGTGCCACCAGCAGAGATAGGGCAGGGAACAATGAGCAGTTCTTC.

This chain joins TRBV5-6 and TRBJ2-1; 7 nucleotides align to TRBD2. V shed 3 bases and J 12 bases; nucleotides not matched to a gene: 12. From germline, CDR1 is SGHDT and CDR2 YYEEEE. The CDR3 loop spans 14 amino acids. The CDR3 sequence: CASSSLMPGLRQFF. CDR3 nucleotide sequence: TGTGCCAGCAGCTCCCTTATGCCGGGACTACGGCAGTTCTTC.